This T cell receptor (beta chain) was profiled in a study of cytomegalovirus exposure and HLA in healthy donors. This clone was observed once. Its specificity is not known. General study results and limits: Cytomegalovirus-associated status was assigned to about 150 TCR beta chains. For most TCR sequences rarity was the rule, although some public TCRs occurred in many donors.

This CDR3 region has 16 residues. Germline lookup yields CDR1 SGHRS and CDR2 YFSETQ. V shed 4 bases, J shed 2 bases, and the junction held 7 bases outside the gene matches. Primers: 60 Vbeta forward and 13 Jbeta reverse. Sequenced by immunoSEQ multiplex PCR; TCRdb stores in-frame clones only, minus some. This table has 220,000 or so clones, more than 65% appearing once. The V gene is TRBV5-1, the J gene TRBJ2-3; 10 nucleotides match TRBD1. This receptor was obtained from a man in his forties or fifties in good health and CMV-seronegative. The source material was PBMCs. The CDR3 reads CASSKGTGVDTDTQYF. The CDR3 region has the DNA TGCGCCAGCAGCAAAGGGACAGGGGTAGACACAGATACGCAGTATTTT. Combining the CDR3 with reference TRBV5-1 and TRBJ2-3 gives the whole variable domain KAGVTQTPRYLIKTRGQQVTLSCSPISGHRSVSWYQQTPGQGLQFLFEYFSETQRNKGNFPGRFSGRQFSNSRSEMNVSTLELGDSALYLCASSKGTGVDTDTQYFGPGTRLTVL.